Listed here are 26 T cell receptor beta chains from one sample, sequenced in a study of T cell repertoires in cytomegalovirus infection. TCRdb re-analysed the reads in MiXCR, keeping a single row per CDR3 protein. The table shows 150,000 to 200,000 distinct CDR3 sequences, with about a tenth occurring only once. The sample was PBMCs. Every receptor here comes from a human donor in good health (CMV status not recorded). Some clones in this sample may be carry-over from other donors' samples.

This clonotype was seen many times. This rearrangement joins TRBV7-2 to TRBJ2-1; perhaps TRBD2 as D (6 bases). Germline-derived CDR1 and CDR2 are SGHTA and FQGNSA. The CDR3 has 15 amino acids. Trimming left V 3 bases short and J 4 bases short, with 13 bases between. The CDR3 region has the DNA TGTGCCAGCAGCTTCGGGTCGGGAGCGTACAATGAGCAGTTCTTC. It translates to CASSFGSGAYNEQFF.

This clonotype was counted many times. In DNA, the CDR3 is TGCGCCAGCAGCCAAGATCCCGGCGGACTAGCCAACACCGGGGAGCTGTTTTTT. It is translated as CASSQDPGGLANTGELFF. The chain is built from TRBV4-3 and TRBJ2-2, with 8 positions matching TRBD2. CDR1 is LGHNA, CDR2 YSLEER, per germline. This CDR3 region has 18 residues. The trim removed 0 bases at V and 2 bases at J, leaving 8 bases unmatched.

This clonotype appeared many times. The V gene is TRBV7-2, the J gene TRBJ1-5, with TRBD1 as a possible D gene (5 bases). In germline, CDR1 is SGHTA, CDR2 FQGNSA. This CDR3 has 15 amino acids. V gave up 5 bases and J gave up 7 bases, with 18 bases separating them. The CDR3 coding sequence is TGTGCCAGCAGCCCGACCCCAGGGATGGGACAGCCCCAGCATTTT. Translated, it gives CASSPTPGMGQPQHF.

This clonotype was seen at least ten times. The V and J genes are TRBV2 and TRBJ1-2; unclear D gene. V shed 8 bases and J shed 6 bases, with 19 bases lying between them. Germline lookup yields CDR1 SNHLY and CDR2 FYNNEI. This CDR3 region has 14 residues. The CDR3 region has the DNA TGTGCCAGCTCCGATCCGGGCTTGAGGAATGGCTACACCTTC. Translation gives CASSDPGLRNGYTF. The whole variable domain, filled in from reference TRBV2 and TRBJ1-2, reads EPEVTQTPSHQVTQMGQEVILRCVPISNHLYFYWYRQILGQKVEFLVSFYNNEISEKSEIFDDQFSVERPDGSNFTLKIRSTKLEDSAMYFCASSDPGLRNGYTFGSGTRLTVV.

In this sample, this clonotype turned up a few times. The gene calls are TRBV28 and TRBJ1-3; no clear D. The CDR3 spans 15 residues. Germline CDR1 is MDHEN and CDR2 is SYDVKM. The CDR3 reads CGCGGNRNSGNTIYF. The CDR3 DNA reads TGTGGCTGTGGAGGGAACAGAAACTCTGGAAACACCATATATTTT.

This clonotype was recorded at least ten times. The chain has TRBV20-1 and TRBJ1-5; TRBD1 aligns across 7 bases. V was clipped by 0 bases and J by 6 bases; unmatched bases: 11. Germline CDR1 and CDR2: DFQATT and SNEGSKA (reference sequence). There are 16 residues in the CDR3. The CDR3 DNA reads TGCAGTGCTAGAGATTTCAGGGGGTCAGCTTTTCAGCCCCAGCATTTT. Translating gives CSARDFRGSAFQPQHF.

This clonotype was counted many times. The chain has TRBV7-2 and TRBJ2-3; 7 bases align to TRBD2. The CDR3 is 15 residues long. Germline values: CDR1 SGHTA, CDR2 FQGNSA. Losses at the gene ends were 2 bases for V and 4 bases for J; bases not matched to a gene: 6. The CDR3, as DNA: TGTGCCAGCAGCTTATGGGGAGGGGACGCAGATACGCAGTATTTT. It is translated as CASSLWGGDADTQYF. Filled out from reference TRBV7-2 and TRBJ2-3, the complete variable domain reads GAGVSQSPSNKVTEKGKDVELRCDPISGHTALYWYRQSLGQGLEFLIYFQGNSAPDKSGLPSDRFSAERTGGSVSTLTIQRTQQEDSAVYLCASSLWGGDADTQYFGPGTRLTVL.

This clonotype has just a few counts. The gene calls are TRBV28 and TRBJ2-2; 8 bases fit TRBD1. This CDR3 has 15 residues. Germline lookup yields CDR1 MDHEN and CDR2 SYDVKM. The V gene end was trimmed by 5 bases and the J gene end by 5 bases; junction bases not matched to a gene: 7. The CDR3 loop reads CASSQTGERTGELFF. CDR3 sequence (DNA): TGTGCCAGCAGTCAGACAGGGGAAAGGACCGGGGAGCTGTTTTTT.

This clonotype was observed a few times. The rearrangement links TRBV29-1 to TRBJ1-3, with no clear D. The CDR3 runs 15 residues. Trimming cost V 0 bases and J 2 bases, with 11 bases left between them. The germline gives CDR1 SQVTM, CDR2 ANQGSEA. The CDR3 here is CSVEEARGPGNTIYF. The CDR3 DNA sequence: TGCAGCGTTGAAGAGGCGAGAGGGCCTGGAAACACCATATATTTT. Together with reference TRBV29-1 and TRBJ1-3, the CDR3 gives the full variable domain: SAVISQKPSRDICQRGTSLTIQCQVDSQVTMMFWYRQQPGQSLTLIATANQGSEATYESGFVIDKFPISRPNLTFSTLTVSNMSPEDSSIYLCSVEEARGPGNTIYFGEGSWLTVV.

CDR3 sequence: CASSYSLGTQYF. CDR3 DNA sequence: TGTGCCAGCAGTTACAGCCTAGGTACGCAGTATTTT. The chain couples TRBV28 to TRBJ2-3; D is uncertain. The CDR3 length is 12 residues. Per the germline V gene, CDR1 is MDHEN and CDR2 is SYDVKM. The V end lost 4 bases, the J end lost 8 bases, and 10 bases lay between the germline ends.

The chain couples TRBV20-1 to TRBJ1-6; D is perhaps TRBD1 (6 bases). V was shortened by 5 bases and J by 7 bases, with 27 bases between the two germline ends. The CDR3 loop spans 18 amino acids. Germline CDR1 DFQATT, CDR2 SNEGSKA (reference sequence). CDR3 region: CSASLTRGLRGQNSPLHF. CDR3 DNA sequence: TGCAGTGCTTCTCTTACGCGGGGTCTCCGGGGACAAAATTCACCCCTCCACTTT.

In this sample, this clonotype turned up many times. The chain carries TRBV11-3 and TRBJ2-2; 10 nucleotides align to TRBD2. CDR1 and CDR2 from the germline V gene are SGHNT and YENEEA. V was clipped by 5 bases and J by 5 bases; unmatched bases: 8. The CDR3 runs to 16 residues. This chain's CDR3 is CASSNSLAGRTGELFF. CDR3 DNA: TGTGCCAGCAGCAACTCACTAGCGGGAAGGACCGGGGAGCTGTTTTTT.

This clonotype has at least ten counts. CDR3 loop: CASSSSRDTHNEQFF. CDR3 nucleotides: TGTGCCAGCAGCTCTAGCCGGGACACACACAATGAGCAGTTCTTC. The J gene is TRBJ2-1, the V gene TRBV7-2; D is possibly TRBD1 (6 bases). Deletions cut 4 bases from V and 5 bases from J, with 15 bases between. The CDR3 is 15 residues long. The germline CDR1 and CDR2 sequences are SGHTA and FQGNSA.

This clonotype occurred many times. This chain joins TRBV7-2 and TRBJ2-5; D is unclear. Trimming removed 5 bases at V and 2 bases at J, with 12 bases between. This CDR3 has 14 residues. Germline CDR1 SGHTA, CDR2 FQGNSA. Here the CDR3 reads CASSPPNYQETQYF. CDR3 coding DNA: TGTGCCAGCAGCCCACCAAATTATCAAGAGACCCAGTACTTC.

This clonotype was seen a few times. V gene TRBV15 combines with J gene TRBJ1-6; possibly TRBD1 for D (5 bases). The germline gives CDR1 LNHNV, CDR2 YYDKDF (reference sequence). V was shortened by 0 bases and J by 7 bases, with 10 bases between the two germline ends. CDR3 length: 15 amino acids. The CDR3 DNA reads TGTGCCACCAGCAGAGATTGGGGCAGCAATTCACCCCTCCACTTT. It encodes CATSRDWGSNSPLHF. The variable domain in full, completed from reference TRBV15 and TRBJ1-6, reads DAMVIQNPRYQVTQFGKPVTLSCSQTLNHNVMYWYQQKSSQAPKLLFHYYDKDFNNEADTPDNFQSRRPNTSFCFLDIRSPGLGDTAMYLCATSRDWGSNSPLHFGNGTRLTVT.

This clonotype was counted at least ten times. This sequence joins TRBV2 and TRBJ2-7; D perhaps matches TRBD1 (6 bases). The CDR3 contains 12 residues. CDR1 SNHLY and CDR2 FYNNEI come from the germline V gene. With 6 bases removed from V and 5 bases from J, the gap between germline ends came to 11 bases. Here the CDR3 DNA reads TGTGCCAGCAGCGGACAGTCCCACGAGCAGTACTTC. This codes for CASSGQSHEQYF.

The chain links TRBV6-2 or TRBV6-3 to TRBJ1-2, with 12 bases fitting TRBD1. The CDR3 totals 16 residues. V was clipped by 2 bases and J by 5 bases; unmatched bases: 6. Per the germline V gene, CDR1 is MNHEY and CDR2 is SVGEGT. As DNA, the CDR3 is TGTGCCAGCAGTTACGGGACAGGGGGCGCCTATTATGGCTACACCTTC. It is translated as CASSYGTGGAYYGYTF.

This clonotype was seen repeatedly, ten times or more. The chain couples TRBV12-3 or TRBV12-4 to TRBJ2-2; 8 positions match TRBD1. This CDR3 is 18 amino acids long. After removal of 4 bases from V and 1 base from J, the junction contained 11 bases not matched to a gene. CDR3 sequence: CASSSISGTGENTGELFF. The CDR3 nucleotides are TGTGCCAGCAGTTCTATATCCGGGACAGGAGAGAACACCGGGGAGCTGTTTTTT.

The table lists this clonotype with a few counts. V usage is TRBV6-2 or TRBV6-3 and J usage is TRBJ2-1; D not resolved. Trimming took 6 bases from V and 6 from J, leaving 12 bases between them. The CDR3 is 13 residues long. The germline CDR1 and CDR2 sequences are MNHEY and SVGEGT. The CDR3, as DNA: TGTGCCAGCAGCCGGCCGCTTCCCAATGAGCAGTTCTTC. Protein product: CASSRPLPNEQFF.

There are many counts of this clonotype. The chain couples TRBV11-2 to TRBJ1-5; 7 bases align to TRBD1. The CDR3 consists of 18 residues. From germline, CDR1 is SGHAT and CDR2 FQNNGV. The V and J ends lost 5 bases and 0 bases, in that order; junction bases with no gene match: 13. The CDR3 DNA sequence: TGTGCCAGCAGCATAGGACAGGCCGGCATGTATAGCAATCAGCCCCAGCATTTT. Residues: CASSIGQAGMYSNQPQHF.

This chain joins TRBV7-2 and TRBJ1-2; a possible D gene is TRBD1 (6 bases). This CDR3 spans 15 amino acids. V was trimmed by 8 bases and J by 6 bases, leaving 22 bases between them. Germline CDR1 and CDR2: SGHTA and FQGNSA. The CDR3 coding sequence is TGTGCCAGCCGAGGGGGGCAGGGCCTACTGAATGGCTACACCTTC. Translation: CASRGGQGLLNGYTF. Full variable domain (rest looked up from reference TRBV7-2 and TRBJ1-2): GAGVSQSPSNKVTEKGKDVELRCDPISGHTALYWYRQSLGQGLEFLIYFQGNSAPDKSGLPSDRFSAERTGGSVSTLTIQRTQQEDSAVYLCASRGGQGLLNGYTFGSGTRLTVV.

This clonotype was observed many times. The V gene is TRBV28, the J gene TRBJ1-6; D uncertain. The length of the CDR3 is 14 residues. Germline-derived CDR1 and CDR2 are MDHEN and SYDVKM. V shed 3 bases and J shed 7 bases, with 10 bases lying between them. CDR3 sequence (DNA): TGTGCCAGCAGTTTTCGACCGCCGAATTCACCCCTCCACTTT. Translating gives CASSFRPPNSPLHF.

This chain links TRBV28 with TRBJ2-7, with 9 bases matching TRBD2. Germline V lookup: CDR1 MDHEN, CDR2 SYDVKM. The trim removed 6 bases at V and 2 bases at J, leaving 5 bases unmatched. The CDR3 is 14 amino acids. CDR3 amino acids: CASSYLAGTYEQYF. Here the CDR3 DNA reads TGTGCCAGCAGCTATCTAGCGGGAACCTACGAGCAGTACTTC. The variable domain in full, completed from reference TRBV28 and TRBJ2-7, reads DVKVTQSSRYLVKRTGEKVFLECVQDMDHENMFWYRQDPGLGLRLIYFSYDVKMKEKGDIPEGYSVSREKKERFSLILESASTNQTSMYLCASSYLAGTYEQYFGPGTRLTVT.

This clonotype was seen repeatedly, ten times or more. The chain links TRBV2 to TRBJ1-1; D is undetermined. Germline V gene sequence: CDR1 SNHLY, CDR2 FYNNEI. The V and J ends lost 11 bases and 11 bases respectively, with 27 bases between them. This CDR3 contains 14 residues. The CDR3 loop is CASQEGPLTTGAFF. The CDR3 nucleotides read TGTGCCTCCCAGGAAGGGCCGTTGACCACGGGGGCTTTCTTT.

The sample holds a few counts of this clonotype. The CDR3 loop reads CATYALAGVGGELFF. The DNA of the CDR3 is TGTGCCACCTACGCGCTAGCGGGAGTTGGCGGGGAGCTGTTTTTT. The J gene is TRBJ2-2, the V gene TRBV6-1, with 10 bases identical to TRBD2. V lost 10 bases, J lost 7 bases, and 12 bases stayed unmatched. Germline V CDR1 and CDR2: MNHNS, SASEGT. CDR3 length: 15 residues.

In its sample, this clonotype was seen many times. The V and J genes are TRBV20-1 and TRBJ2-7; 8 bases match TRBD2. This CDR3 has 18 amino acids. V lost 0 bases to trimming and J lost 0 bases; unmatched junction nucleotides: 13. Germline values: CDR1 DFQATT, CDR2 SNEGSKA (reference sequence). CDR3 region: CSAREGLRTSQSSYEQYF. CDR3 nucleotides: TGCAGTGCTAGAGAGGGGTTGAGGACTAGCCAGAGCTCCTACGAGCAGTACTTC.